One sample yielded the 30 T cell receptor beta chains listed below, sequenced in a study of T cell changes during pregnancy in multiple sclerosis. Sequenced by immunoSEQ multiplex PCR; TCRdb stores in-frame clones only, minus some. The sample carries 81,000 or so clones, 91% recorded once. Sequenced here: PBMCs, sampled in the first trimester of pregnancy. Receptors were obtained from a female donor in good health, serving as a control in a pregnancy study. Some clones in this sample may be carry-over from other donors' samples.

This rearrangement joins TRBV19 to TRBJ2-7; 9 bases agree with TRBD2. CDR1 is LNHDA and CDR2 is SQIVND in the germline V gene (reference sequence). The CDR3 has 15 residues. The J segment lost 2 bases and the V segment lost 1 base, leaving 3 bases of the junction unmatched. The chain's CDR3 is CASSIGGGAAYEQYF. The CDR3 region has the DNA TGTGCCAGTAGTATAGGCGGGGGGGCCGCCTACGAGCAGTACTTC.

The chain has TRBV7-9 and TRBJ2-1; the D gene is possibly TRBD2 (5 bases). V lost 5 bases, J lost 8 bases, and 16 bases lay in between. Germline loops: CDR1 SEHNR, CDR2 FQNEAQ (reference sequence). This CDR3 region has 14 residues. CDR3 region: CASSRGARRDEQFF. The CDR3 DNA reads TGTGCCAGCAGCCGGGGAGCCCGTAGGGATGAGCAGTTCTTC.

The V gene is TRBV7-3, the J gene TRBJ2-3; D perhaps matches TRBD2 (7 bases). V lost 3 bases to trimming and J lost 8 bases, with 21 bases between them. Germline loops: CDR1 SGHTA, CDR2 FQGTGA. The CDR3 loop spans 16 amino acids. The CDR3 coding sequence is TGTGCCAGCAGCTTTTTTAGGCGGGAGAAAGGGGGTACGCAGTATTTT. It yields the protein CASSFFRREKGGTQYF.

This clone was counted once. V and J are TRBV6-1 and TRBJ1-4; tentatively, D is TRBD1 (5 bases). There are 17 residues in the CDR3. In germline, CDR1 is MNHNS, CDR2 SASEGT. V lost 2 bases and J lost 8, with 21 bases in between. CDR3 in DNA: TGTGCCAGCAGTGAATTAGGAATTGGGGGGGTTGGGGAAAAACTGTTTTTT. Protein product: CASSELGIGGVGEKLFF.

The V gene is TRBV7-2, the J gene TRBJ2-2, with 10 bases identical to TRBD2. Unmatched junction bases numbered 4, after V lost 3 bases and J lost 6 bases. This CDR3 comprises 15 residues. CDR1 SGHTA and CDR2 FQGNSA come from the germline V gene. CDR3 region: CASSLGLALSGELFF. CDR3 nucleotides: TGTGCCAGCAGCTTGGGACTAGCGCTCTCCGGGGAGCTGTTTTTT. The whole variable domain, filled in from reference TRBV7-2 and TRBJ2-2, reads GAGVSQSPSNKVTEKGKDVELRCDPISGHTALYWYRQSLGQGLEFLIYFQGNSAPDKSGLPSDRFSAERTGGSVSTLTIQRTQQEDSAVYLCASSLGLALSGELFFGEGSRLTVL.

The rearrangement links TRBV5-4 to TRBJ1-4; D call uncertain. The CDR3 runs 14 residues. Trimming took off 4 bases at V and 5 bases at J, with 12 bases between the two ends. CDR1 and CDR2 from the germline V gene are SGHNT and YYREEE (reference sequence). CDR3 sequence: CASSPEGPNEKLFF. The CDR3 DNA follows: TGTGCCAGCAGCCCGGAGGGCCCAAATGAAAAACTGTTTTTT.

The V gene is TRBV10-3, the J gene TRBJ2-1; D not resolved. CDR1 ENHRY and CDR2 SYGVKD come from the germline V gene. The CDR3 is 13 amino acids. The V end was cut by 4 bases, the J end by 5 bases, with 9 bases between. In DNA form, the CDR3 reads TGTGCCATCAGTGGCGTTGTAGACAATGAGCAGTTCTTC. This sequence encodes CAISGVVDNEQFF.

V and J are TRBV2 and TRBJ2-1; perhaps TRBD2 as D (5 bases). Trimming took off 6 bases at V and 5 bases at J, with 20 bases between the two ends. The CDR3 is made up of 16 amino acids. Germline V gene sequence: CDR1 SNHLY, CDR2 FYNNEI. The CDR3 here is CASSASPGSLDNEQFF. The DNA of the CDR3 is TGTGCCAGCAGCGCTTCCCCGGGGAGCCTGGACAATGAGCAGTTCTTC.

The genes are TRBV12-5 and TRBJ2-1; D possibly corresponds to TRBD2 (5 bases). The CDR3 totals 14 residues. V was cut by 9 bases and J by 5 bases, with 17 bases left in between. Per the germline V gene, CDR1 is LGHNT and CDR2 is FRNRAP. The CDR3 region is CASSLRVGDNEQFF. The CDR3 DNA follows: TGTGCTAGCTCACTGAGGGTTGGTGACAATGAGCAGTTCTTC.

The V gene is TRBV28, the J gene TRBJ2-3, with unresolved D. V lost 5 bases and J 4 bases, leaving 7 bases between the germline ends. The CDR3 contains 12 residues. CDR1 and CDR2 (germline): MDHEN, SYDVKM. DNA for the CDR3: TGTGCCAGCAGTCCCTCGGCAGATACGCAGTATTTT. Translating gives CASSPSADTQYF.

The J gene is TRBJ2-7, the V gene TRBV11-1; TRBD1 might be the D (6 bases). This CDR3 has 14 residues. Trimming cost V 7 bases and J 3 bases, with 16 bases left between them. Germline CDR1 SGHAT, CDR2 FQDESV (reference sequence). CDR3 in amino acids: CASTIEGEIYEQYF. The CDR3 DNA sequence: TGTGCCAGCACCATCGAGGGGGAGATCTACGAGCAGTACTTC.

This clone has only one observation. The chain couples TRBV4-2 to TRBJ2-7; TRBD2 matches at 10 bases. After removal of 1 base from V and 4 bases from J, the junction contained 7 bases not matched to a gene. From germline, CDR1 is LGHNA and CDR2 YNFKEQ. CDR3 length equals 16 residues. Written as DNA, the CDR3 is TGTGCCAGCAGCCAAGCCCCAGCGGGAGGGACATACGAGCAGTACTTC. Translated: CASSQAPAGGTYEQYF.

The CDR3 sequence: CASNHRDRGWETQYF. DNA for the CDR3: TGTGCCAGCAACCACCGGGACAGGGGATGGGAGACCCAGTACTTC. The chain combines TRBV7-2 with TRBJ2-5; TRBD1 matches 10 bases. CDR3 length: 15 residues. Per the germline V gene, CDR1 is SGHTA and CDR2 is FQGNSA. V trimming: 7 bases; J trimming: 5 bases; junction bases outside the gene matches: 10.

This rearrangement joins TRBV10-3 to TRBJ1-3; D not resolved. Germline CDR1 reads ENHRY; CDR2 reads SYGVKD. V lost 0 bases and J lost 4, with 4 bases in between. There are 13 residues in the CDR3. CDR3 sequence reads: CAISESFGNTIYF. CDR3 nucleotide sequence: TGTGCCATCAGTGAGTCCTTCGGAAACACCATATATTTT.

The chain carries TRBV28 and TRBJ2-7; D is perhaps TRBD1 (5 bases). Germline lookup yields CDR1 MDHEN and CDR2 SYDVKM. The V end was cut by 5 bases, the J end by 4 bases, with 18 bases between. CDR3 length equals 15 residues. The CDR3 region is CASSPLGRGNYEQYF. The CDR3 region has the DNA TGTGCCAGCAGTCCCCTTGGAAGGGGTAATTACGAGCAGTACTTC.

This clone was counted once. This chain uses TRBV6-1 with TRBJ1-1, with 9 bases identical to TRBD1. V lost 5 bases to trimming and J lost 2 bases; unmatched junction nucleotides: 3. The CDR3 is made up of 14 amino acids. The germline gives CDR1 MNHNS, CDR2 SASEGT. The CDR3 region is CASSNRGLNTEAFF. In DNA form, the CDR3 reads TGTGCCAGCAGTAACAGGGGGCTTAACACTGAAGCTTTCTTT.

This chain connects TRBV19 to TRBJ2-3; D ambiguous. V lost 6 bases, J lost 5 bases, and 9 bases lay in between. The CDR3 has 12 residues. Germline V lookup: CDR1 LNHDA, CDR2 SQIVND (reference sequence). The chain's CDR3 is CASRPNGDTQYF. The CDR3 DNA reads TGTGCCAGTAGGCCTAACGGAGATACGCAGTATTTT.

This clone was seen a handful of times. The CDR3: CAWSTTAINQPQHF. CDR3 coding DNA: TGTGCCTGGAGTACGACAGCTATTAATCAGCCCCAGCATTTT. The chain uses TRBV30 and TRBJ1-5; tentative D call: TRBD1 (5 bases). This CDR3 spans 14 amino acids. Germline V lookup: CDR1 GTSNPN, CDR2 SVGIG (reference sequence). V was pared by 2 bases and J by 4 bases, with 12 bases between.

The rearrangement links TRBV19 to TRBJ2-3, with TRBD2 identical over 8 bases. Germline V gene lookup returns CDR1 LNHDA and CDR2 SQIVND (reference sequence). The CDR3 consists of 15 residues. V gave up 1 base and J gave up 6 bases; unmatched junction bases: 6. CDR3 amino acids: CASSIVTSGVDTQYF. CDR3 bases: TGTGCCAGTAGTATAGTTACTAGCGGAGTGGATACGCAGTATTTT.

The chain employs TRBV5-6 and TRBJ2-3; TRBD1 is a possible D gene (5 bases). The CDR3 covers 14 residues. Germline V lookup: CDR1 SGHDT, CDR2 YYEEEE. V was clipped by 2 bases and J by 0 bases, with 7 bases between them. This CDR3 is CASSFGASTDTQYF. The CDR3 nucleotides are TGTGCCAGCAGCTTTGGGGCTAGCACAGATACGCAGTATTTT.

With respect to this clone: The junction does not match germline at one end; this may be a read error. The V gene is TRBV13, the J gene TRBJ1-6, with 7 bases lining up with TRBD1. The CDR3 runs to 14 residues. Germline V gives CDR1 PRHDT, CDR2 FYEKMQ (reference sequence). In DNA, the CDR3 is TGTGCCAGCAGCCTAGGGGGACAGAATTCACCCCTCCACTTT. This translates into CASSLGGQNSPLHF. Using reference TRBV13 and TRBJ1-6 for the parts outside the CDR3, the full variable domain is AAGVIQSPRHLIKEKRETATLKCYPIPRHDTVYWYQQGPGQDPQFLISFYEKMQSDKGSIPDRFSAQQFSDYHSELNMSSLELGDSALYFCASSLGGQNSPLHFGNGTRLTVT.

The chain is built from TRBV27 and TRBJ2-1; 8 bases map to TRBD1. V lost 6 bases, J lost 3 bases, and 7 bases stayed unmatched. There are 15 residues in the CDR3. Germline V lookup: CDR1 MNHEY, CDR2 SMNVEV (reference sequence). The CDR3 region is CASSSRQGSYNEQFF. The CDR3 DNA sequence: TGTGCCAGCAGCTCCCGACAGGGGAGCTACAATGAGCAGTTCTTC.

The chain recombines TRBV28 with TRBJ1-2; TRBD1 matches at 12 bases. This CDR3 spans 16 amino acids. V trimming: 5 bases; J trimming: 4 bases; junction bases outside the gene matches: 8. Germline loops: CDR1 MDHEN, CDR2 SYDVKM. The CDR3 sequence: CASSAPGQGAFYGYTF. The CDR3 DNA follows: TGTGCCAGCAGTGCTCCGGGACAGGGGGCCTTCTATGGCTACACCTTC.

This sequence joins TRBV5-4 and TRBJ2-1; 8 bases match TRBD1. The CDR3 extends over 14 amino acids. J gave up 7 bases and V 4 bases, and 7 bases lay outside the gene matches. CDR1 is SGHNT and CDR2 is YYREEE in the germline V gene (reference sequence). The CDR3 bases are TGTGCCAGCAGCCCAGGGGGCTCTGGAAATGAGCAGTTCTTC. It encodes CASSPGGSGNEQFF.

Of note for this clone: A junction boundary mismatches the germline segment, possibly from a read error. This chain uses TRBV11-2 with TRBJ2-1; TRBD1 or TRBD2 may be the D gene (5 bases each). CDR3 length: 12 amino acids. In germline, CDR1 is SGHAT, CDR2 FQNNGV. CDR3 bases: TGTGCCAGCAGGTTAGGGGCGGGTGAGCAGTTCTTC. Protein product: CASRLGAGEQFF. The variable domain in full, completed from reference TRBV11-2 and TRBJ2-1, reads EAGVAQSPRYKIIEKRQSVAFWCNPISGHATLYWYQQILGQGPKLLIQFQNNGVVDDSQLPKDRFSAERLKGVDSTLKIQPAKLEDSAVYLCASRLGAGEQFFGPGTRLTVL.

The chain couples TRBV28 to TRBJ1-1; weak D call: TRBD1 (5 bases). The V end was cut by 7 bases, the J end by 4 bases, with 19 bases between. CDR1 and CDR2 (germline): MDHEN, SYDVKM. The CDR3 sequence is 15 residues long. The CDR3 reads CASITRLGGGTEAFF. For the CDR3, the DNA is TGTGCCAGCATAACCCGCCTGGGGGGAGGCACTGAAGCTTTCTTT.

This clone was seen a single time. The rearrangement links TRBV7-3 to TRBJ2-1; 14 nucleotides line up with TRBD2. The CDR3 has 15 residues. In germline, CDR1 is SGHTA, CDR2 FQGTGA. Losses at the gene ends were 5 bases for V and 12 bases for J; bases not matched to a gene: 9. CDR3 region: CASSTGLAGGSRQFF. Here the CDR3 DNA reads TGTGCCAGCAGCACCGGACTAGCGGGAGGAAGTAGGCAGTTCTTC.

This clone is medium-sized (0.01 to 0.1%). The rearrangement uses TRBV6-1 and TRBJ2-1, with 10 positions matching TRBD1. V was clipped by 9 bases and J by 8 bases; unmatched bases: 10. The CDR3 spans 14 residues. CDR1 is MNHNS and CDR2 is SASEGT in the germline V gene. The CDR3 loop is CASHSGTGADEQFF. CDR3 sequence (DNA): TGTGCCAGTCACTCCGGGACAGGGGCCGATGAGCAGTTCTTC.

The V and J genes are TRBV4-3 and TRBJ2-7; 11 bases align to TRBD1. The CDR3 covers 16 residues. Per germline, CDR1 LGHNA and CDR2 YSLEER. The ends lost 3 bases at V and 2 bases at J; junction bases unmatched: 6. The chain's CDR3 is CASSHSGDRGAYEQYF. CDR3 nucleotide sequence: TGCGCCAGCAGCCATTCGGGGGACAGGGGGGCCTACGAGCAGTACTTC.

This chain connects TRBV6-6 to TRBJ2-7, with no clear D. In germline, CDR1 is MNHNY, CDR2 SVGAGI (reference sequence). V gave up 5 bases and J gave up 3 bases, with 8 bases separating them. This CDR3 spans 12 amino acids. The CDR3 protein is CASSRGYYEQYF. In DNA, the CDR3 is TGTGCCAGCAGTAGAGGATACTACGAGCAGTACTTC.